This is a list of T cell receptor beta chains from one sample in a study of CD8 T cells in Susac syndrome. One entry per CDR3 protein, called by TCRdb with MiXCR from the immunoSEQ multiplex PCR reads. Found here are roughly 86,000 distinct CDR3 sequences, roughly 96% of them singletons; the top ten hold around 0.62%. The sample consisted of CD8+ T cells from PBMCs. The origin of the receptors is a human donor with Susac syndrome. CDR3s include the opening cysteine and the closing phenylalanine or tryptophan. Fields, in order: CDR3 protein, D gene, CDR3 length, V gene. The D gene is left open where the match is weak.

CDR3 protein: CASSLRLANFEQYF
D gene: NA
CDR3 length: 14
V gene: TRBV5-4

CDR3 protein: CASRRTDRSYEQYF
D gene: NA
CDR3 length: 14
V gene: TRBV6-1

CDR3 protein: CASSYFYTDTQYF
D gene: NA
CDR3 length: 13
V gene: TRBV6-6

CDR3 protein: CASSYIAPDRAGETQYF
D gene: TRBD1
CDR3 length: 17
V gene: TRBV6-5

CDR3 protein: CAWSVREEQYF
D gene: NA
CDR3 length: 11
V gene: TRBV30

CDR3 protein: CASGINTEAFF
D gene: NA
CDR3 length: 11
V gene: TRBV10-2

CDR3 protein: CASSTNPGQGNYGYTF
D gene: TRBD1
CDR3 length: 16
V gene: TRBV5-1

CDR3 protein: CASSQDVAGGDHGYTF
D gene: NA
CDR3 length: 16
V gene: TRBV4-3

CDR3 protein: CIVRQGLSGELFF
D gene: NA
CDR3 length: 13
V gene: TRBV20-1

CDR3 protein: CASSLLGGTEAFF
D gene: NA
CDR3 length: 13
V gene: TRBV27

CDR3 protein: CASSLQGADTQYF
D gene: TRBD1
CDR3 length: 13
V gene: TRBV7-9

CDR3 protein: CAEGTGPRDTQYF
D gene: TRBD1
CDR3 length: 13
V gene: TRBV30

CDR3 protein: CASSPGTSGTDTQYF
D gene: TRBD2
CDR3 length: 15
V gene: TRBV5-4